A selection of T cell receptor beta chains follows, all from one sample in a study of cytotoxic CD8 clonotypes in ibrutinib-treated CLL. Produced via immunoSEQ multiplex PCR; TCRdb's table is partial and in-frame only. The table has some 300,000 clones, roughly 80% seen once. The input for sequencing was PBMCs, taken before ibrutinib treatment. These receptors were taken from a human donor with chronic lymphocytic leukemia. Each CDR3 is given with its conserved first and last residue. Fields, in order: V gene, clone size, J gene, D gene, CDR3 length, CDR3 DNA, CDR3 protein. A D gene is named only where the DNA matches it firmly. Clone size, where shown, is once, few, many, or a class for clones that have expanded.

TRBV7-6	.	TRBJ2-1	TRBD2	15	TGTGCCAGCAGCTTAGGACTAGCGAGGGGCAATGAGCAGTTCTTC	CASSLGLARGNEQFF
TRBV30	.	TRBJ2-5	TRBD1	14	TGTGCCCTGGATTTGGACAGGGGGAGAGAGACCCAGTACTTC	CALDLDRGRETQYF
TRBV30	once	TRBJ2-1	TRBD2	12	TGTGCCGGGAAAGGGACTAGCGGGTTACAGTTCTTC	CAGKGTSGLQFF
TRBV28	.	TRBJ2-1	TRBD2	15	TGTGCCAGCAGCGAAAGACTAGCGGGAGGGTATGAGCAGTTCTTC	CASSERLAGGYEQFF
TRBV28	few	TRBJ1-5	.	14	TGTGCCAGCAGACCCCGGGACAACAATCAGCCCCAGCATTTT	CASRPRDNNQPQHF
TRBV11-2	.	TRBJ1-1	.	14	TGTGCCAGCAGCTTAGTTCCGGAAGGCACTGAAGCTTTCTTT	CASSLVPEGTEAFF
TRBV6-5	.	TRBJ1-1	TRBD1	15	TGTGCCAGCAACAAACCCGGGACAGGGTCAATTGAAGCTTTCTTT	CASNKPGTGSIEAFF
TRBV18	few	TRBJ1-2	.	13	TGTGCCAGCTCACTGGGACCTATCTATGGCTACACCTTC	CASSLGPIYGYTF
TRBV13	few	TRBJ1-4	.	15	TGTGCCAGCAGCCACCCGGACATTGAGGGTGAAAAACTGTTTTTT	CASSHPDIEGEKLFF
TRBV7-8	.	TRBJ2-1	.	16	TGTGCCAGCAGCTTAGATATAGCCGATACCTACAATGAGCAGTTCTTC	CASSLDIADTYNEQFF
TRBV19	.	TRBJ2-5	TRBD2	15	TGTGCCAGTAGGGAACTAGCGGGAGGGCAAGAGACCCAGTACTTC	CASRELAGGQETQYF
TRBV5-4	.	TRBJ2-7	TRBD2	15	TGTGCCAGCAGCCCCCGACTAGCGGGAGTTCACGAGCAGTACTTC	CASSPRLAGVHEQYF
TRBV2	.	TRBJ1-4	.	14	TGTGCCAGCAGTGCTTCGGAGGGCGGTGAAAAACTGTTTTTT	CASSASEGGEKLFF
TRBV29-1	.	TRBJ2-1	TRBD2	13	TGCAGCGCGGGACTAGCGGTTTACAATGAGCAGTTCTTC	CSAGLAVYNEQFF
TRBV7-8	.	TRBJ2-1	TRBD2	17	TGTGCCAGCAGCTTAGAAAAGGGGACTAGCGGAAACAATGAGCAGTTCTTC	CASSLEKGTSGNNEQFF
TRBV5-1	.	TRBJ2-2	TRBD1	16	TGCGCCAGCAGCTTGGAAAGGGGGCATCGATCCGGGGAGCTGTTTTTT	CASSLERGHRSGELFF
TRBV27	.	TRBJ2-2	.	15	TGTGCCAGCAGTTTATTTACGGAGAACACCGGGGAGCTGTTTTTT	CASSLFTENTGELFF
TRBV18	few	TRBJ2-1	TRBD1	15	TGTGCCAGCTCATCCGCCATCGGACAGGGCGATGAGCAGTTCTTC	CASSSAIGQGDEQFF
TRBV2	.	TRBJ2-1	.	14	TGTGCCAGCAGAGCCGGGACTCCTTACAATGAGCAGTTCTTC	CASRAGTPYNEQFF
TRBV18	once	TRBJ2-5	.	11	TGTGCCAGCTCACCAGGAGAGACCCAGTACTTC	CASSPGETQYF
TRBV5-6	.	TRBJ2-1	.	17	TGTGCCAGCAGCTTGGCCAAGTTGACCAGGGACTACAATGAGCAGTTCTTC	CASSLAKLTRDYNEQFF
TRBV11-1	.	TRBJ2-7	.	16	TGTGCCAGCAGCTTATCGCCAGCGACGAGCTCCTACGAGCAGTACTTC	CASSLSPATSSYEQYF
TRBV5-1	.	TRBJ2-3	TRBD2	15	TGCGCCAGCAGCACTAGCGGGAGCAGCACAGATACGCAGTATTTT	CASSTSGSSTDTQYF
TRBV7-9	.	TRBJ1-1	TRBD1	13	TGTGCCAGCAGATACAGGGGGAACACTGAAGCTTTCTTT	CASRYRGNTEAFF
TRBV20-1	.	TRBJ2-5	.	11	TGCAGTGCTAGACGGATTGAGACCCAGTACTTC	CSARRIETQYF
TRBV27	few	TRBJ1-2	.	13	TGTGCCAGCAGTTTCGGCTCTAACTATGGCTACACCTTC	CASSFGSNYGYTF
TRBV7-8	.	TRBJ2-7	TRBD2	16	TGTGCCAGCAGCCCACGAGGACTAGCGACAACCTACGAGCAGTACTTC	CASSPRGLATTYEQYF
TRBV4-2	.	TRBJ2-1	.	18	TGTGCCAGCAGCCAAGATTCCGTCGCCATTATAAACTACAATGAGCAGTTCTTC	CASSQDSVAIINYNEQFF
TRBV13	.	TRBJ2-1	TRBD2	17	TGTGCCAGCAGCTTCCCCCCCAGCGGGAGAGGGGGCAATGAGCAGTTCTTC	CASSFPPSGRGGNEQFF
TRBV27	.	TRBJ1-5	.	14	TGTGCCAGCAGCACCCAGGGGACTAATCAGCCCCAGCATTTT	CASSTQGTNQPQHF
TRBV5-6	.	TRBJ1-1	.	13	TGTGCCAGCCGAGGTGGGGGTTCAGATGAAGCTTTCTTT	CASRGGGSDEAFF
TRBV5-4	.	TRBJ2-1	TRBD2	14	TGTGCCAGCCGCGCGGGACTAGCCTACAATGAGCAGTTCTTC	CASRAGLAYNEQFF
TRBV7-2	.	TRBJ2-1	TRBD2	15	TGTGCCAGCAGGGGGGGACTAGCGGCCTACAATGAGCAGTTCTTC	CASRGGLAAYNEQFF
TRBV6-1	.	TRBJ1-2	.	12	TGTGCCAGCACCACCGACAACTATGGCTACACCTTC	CASTTDNYGYTF
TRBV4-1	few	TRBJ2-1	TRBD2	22	TGCGCCAGCAGCCCGAGTCCAACCGGGCCTTACGGACTAGCGGGAGCTTACAATGAGCAGTTCTTC	CASSPSPTGPYGLAGAYNEQFF
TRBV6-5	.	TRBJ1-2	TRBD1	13	TGTGCCAGCAGAAGGGACAGGGCATATGGCTACACCTTC	CASRRDRAYGYTF
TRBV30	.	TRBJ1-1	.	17	TGTGCCTGGAGTGTGAGGGGAGGCTGGGGCATGAACACTGAAGCTTTCTTT	CAWSVRGGWGMNTEAFF
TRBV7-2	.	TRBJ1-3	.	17	TGTGCCAGCAGCCCGAGAAGCCCAGGGGCAAGTGGAAACACCATATATTTT	CASSPRSPGASGNTIYF
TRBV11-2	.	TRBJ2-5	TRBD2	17	TGTGCCAGTACCTCGGGGGCGAGCGGGAGGGCCCGTGAGACCCAGTACTTC	CASTSGASGRARETQYF
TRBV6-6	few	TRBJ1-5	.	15	TGTGCCAGCAGTTACCTTATTGATAGCAATCAGCCCCAGCATTTT	CASSYLIDSNQPQHF
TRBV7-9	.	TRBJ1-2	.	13	TGTGCCAGCAGCTTAGCAACGGGATTTGGCTACACCTTC	CASSLATGFGYTF
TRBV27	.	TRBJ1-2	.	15	TGTGCCAGCAGTATCGGGACTGACCTATCCTATGGCTACACCTTC	CASSIGTDLSYGYTF
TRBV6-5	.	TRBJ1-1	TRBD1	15	TGTGCCAGCAGTTACTCCAGGGGGCTGGGCACTGAAGCTTTCTTT	CASSYSRGLGTEAFF
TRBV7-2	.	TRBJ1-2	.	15	TGTGCCAGCAACGCAGGGGTTCATTCCAACTATGGCTACACCTTC	CASNAGVHSNYGYTF
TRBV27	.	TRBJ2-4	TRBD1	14	TGTGCCAGCAGCACGGGACAGTACAAAAACATTCAGTACTTC	CASSTGQYKNIQYF
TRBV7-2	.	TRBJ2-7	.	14	TGTGCCAGCAGCGGTACAGGTTTCTCCTACGAGCAGTACTTC	CASSGTGFSYEQYF
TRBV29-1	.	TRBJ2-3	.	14	TGCAGCTACGGCGCGGCTTCTAGCACAGATACGCAGTATTTT	CSYGAASSTDTQYF
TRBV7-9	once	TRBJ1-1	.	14	TGTGCCAGCAGCTCCAACAAACAGGGTAATGAAGCTTTCTTT	CASSSNKQGNEAFF
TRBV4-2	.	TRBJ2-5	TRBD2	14	TGTGCCAGCAGCAAGACTAGCGTCCAAGAGACCCAGTACTTC	CASSKTSVQETQYF
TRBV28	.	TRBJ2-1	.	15	TGTGCCAGCAGTTTAAGGGACTTGGCTAGGGTGGAGCAGTTCTTC	CASSLRDLARVEQFF
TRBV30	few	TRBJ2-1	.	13	TGTGCCTGGAGTGCGCGCTCCTACAATGAGCAGTTCTTC	CAWSARSYNEQFF
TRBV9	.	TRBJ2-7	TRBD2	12	TGTGCCAGTTCAAGCGGGAACTACGAGCAGTACTTC	CASSSGNYEQYF
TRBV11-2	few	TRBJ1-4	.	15	TGTGCCAGCAGCTTACTCAGAATGGGTAATGAAAAACTGTTTTTT	CASSLLRMGNEKLFF